The present T cell receptor (beta chain) was sequenced within a study of post-analysis software for immune sequencing data. Overall study findings and caveats: The normalized Chao1 diversity of multiple sclerosis patients was significantly lower than that of controls. F measure grouped same-batch samples tightly together. Patients carried four or five TRBV segments more frequently than controls did, and TRBV5-6, TRBV5-1 and TRBV20-1 were among them.

The CDR3 length is 22 residues. The J segment lost 0 bases and the V segment lost 3 bases, leaving 20 bases of the junction unmatched. Germline V gene lookup returns CDR1 SGHAT and CDR2 FQNNGV. There are a few counts of this clonotype. Its matching antigen is unknown. Built from TCR beta cDNA, the libraries had unique molecular identifiers in them. Between roughly 1 and 10 million T cells gave rise to 500,000 to 600,000 cDNA molecules. TCRdb reprocessed the PCR reads with MiXCR, giving one entry per CDR3 protein. The sample holds 350,000 to 500,000 distinct CDR3 sequences; about 39% are singletons and the top ten take approximately 7.1%.

Material: blood. The origin of this receptor is a girl aged 2-9 years with multiple sclerosis. V is TRBV11-2 and J is TRBJ2-6; 7 nucleotides line up with TRBD2. Here the CDR3 reads CASSLLPGVEPSGSSGANVLTF. DNA of the CDR3: TGTGCCAGCAGCTTGTTACCGGGGGTAGAGCCTAGCGGTAGCTCTGGGGCCAACGTCCTGACTTTC.